Presented here are 15 T cell receptor beta chains from one specimen sequenced in a study of shared clonotypes between healthy human individuals. Produced via immunoSEQ multiplex PCR; TCRdb's table is partial and in-frame only. Here the sample spans about 960,000 clones, over 75% being singletons. Sequenced input: memory CD4+ T cells sorted from blood. The sample's subset: CD45RA-negative fraction. The origin of the receptors is a man aged 18 to 35 in good health.

This clone was counted a few times. This chain connects TRBV15 to TRBJ2-7; no definite D call. The germline V gene encodes CDR1 LNHNV and CDR2 YYDKDF (reference sequence). V was clipped by 3 bases and J by 6 bases, with 12 bases between them. This CDR3 region has 13 residues. This CDR3 reads CATSSKYAGEQYF. CDR3 coding DNA: TGTGCCACCAGCAGTAAGTATGCCGGCGAGCAGTACTTC.

The V call is TRBV6-1, the J call TRBJ2-7, with TRBD1 matching over 10 bases. CDR1 is MNHNS, CDR2 SASEGT, per germline. The CDR3 totals 15 residues. V shed 6 bases and J 5 bases; nucleotides not matched to a gene: 10. CDR3 sequence: CASRNWDRGRNEQYF. The CDR3 coding sequence is TGTGCCAGCAGAAACTGGGACAGGGGACGAAACGAGCAGTACTTC.

The CDR3 DNA reads as TGCGCCAGCAGCTTTAGGGGAGGGGACACTGAAGCTTTCTTT. Translating gives CASSFRGGDTEAFF. This rearrangement joins TRBV5-1 to TRBJ1-1; TRBD1 is a possible D gene (5 bases). V was pared by 2 bases and J by 3 bases, with 11 bases between. The CDR3 loop spans 14 amino acids. The germline gives CDR1 SGHRS, CDR2 YFSETQ.

Turning to this clone: The sample contains more than one DNA sequence encoding this CDR3. The chain couples TRBV28 to TRBJ2-5; D not certain. Trimming removed 1 base at V and 1 base at J, with 1 base between. Looked up from germline, CDR1 is MDHEN and CDR2 is SYDVKM. The CDR3 covers 12 residues. The CDR3 sequence is CASSLFQETQYF. As DNA, the CDR3 is TGTGCCAGCAGTTTATTCCAAGAGACCCAGTACTTC.

The V gene is TRBV9, the J gene TRBJ1-6; D is perhaps TRBD1 (5 bases). V lost 4 bases, J lost 8 bases, and 16 bases lay in between. This CDR3 spans 15 amino acids. Germline CDR1 is SGDLS and CDR2 is YYNGEE. The CDR3 sequence is CASSSQDTGDSPLHF. The DNA of the CDR3 is TGTGCCAGCAGCTCACAGGATACTGGGGATTCACCCCTCCACTTT.

The rearrangement joins TRBV5-4 to TRBJ1-2; no firm D call. V lost 0 bases to trimming and J lost 9 bases, with 9 bases between them. Germline CDR1 and CDR2: SGHNT and YYREEE (reference sequence). This CDR3 spans 12 amino acids. CDR3 sequence (DNA): TGTGCCAGCAGCTTGGACCTAATTCGCTACACCTTC. This gives the protein CASSLDLIRYTF.

The gene calls are TRBV2 and TRBJ1-4; 8 positions match TRBD1. The CDR3 extends over 15 amino acids. Germline lookup yields CDR1 SNHLY and CDR2 FYNNEI. V gave up 1 base and J gave up 8 bases; unmatched junction bases: 6. For the CDR3, the DNA is TGTGCCAGCAGTGAAGGGTACAGGGGGGGCGAAAAACTGTTTTTT. Protein: CASSEGYRGGEKLFF.

The V gene is TRBV12-5, the J gene TRBJ2-2; D gene ambiguous. The CDR3 has 16 residues. V shed 0 bases and J shed 1 base, with 9 bases lying between them. CDR1 is LGHNT, CDR2 FRNRAP, per germline. CDR3 loop: CASGLVRPLNTGELFF. In DNA form, the CDR3 reads TGTGCTAGTGGTTTGGTACGCCCACTGAACACCGGGGAGCTGTTTTTT.

The CDR3 sequence: CASSYNRDSPLHF. The CDR3 DNA sequence: TGCGCCAGCAGCTATAACAGGGATTCACCCCTCCACTTT. V usage is TRBV5-1 and J usage is TRBJ1-6, with D tentatively TRBD1 (6 bases). The length of the CDR3 is 13 residues. The germline V gene has CDR1 SGHRS and CDR2 YFSETQ. The V gene lost 3 bases and the J gene lost 8 bases, with 9 bases spanning the gap.

In its sample, this clone was seen many times. The V and J genes are TRBV30 and TRBJ2-7, with a weak D call TRBD2 (5 bases). The CDR3 runs 14 residues. The germline V and J ends were trimmed by 2 bases and 5 bases, with 16 bases remaining between them. Germline lookup yields CDR1 GTSNPN and CDR2 SVGIG (reference sequence). The CDR3 is CAWSSWAGYDEQYF. The CDR3 nucleotides are TGTGCCTGGAGTTCGTGGGCGGGTTATGACGAGCAGTACTTC.

This chain uses TRBV28 with TRBJ1-3; D may be TRBD1 (6 bases). Germline V CDR1 and CDR2: MDHEN, SYDVKM. Trimming removed 5 bases from V and 2 bases from J, with 13 bases in between. The CDR3 is made up of 15 amino acids. DNA for the CDR3: TGTGCCAGCAGTAGCGGACAGCCGACTGGAAACACCATATATTTT. This codes for CASSSGQPTGNTIYF.

The V gene is TRBV6-6, the J gene TRBJ1-5; D is unresolved. Trimming stripped 0 bases from V and 8 bases from J, with 11 bases between. Germline V gives CDR1 MNHNY, CDR2 SVGAGI (reference sequence). CDR3 length: 14 residues. The CDR3 DNA reads TGTGCCAGCAGTTACTCGGCACTTTTTGAGCCCCAGCATTTT. Residues: CASSYSALFEPQHF.

In this sample, this clone turned up many times. J is TRBJ2-3 and V is TRBV11-2; 13 bases are a match to TRBD2. This CDR3 is 19 amino acids long. The germline gives CDR1 SGHAT, CDR2 FQNNGV. The trim removed 0 bases at V and 0 bases at J, leaving 6 bases unmatched. CDR3 coding DNA: TGTGCCAGCAGCTTAGAAAGGACTAGCGGGAGTAGGAGCACAGATACGCAGTATTTT. Protein product: CASSLERTSGSRSTDTQYF.

On this clone: Other DNA sequences in this sample translate to the same CDR3. CDR3 nucleotide sequence: TGTGCCAGCAGCACAGGGACGGTGTCCTACGAGCAGTACTTC. This encodes CASSTGTVSYEQYF. The chain joins TRBV5-4 to TRBJ2-7, with TRBD1 as a possible D gene (6 bases). V shed 4 bases and J shed 1 base, with 12 bases lying between them. CDR3 length equals 14 residues. CDR1 is SGHNT and CDR2 is YYREEE in the germline V gene (reference sequence).

The rearrangement joins TRBV10-3 to TRBJ2-7; a weak D match, TRBD1 (6 bases). The CDR3 consists of 13 residues. Per germline, CDR1 ENHRY and CDR2 SYGVKD. The V end was cut by 0 bases, the J end by 7 bases, with 10 bases between. CDR3 in amino acids: CAISESWQGEQYF. The CDR3 bases are TGTGCCATCAGTGAGTCTTGGCAGGGGGAGCAGTACTTC.